This T cell receptor beta chain was profiled in a study of Graves' ophthalmopathy and Graves' hyperthyroidism. Study observations and caveats: With just under 90% sensitivity and less than 83% specificity, a 13-signature model separated ophthalmopathy from stable hyperthyroidism.

RNA transcripts yielded amplified TCR beta CDR3 regions. Investigators did first-round RT-PCR with HTBI primers, then second-round multiplex PCR. TCRdb redid the calling of the multiplex PCR reads with MiXCR, one entry per CDR3 protein. The profile shows under 350,000 distinct CDR3 sequences, roughly a sixth of them singletons. This clonotype was recorded at least ten times. Its antigen is unknown. Per germline, CDR1 SGHAT and CDR2 FQDESV (reference sequence). This CDR3 is built from 14 residues. V lost 5 bases and J lost 5; bases outside the gene matches: 4. The receptor's source is an adult man with Graves' ophthalmopathy. Sequenced: peripheral blood. The chain combines TRBV11-1 with TRBJ2-7; 12 bases agree with TRBD2. CDR3 coding DNA: TGTGCCAGCAGCCTACTAGCGGGAGGAAACGAGCAGTACTTC. Amino acids: CASSLLAGGNEQYF.